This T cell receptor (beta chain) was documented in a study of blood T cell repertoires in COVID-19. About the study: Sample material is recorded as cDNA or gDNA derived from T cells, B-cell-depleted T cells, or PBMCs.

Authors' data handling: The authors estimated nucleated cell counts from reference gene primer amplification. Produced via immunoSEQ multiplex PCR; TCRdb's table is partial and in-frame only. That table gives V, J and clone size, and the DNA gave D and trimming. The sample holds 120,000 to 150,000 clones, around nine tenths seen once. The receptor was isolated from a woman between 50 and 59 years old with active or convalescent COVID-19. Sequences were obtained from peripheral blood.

Here the CDR3 reads CASTPEGGGGYTF. In nucleotides, the CDR3 is TGTGCCAGCACTCCGGAGGGGGGGGGTGGCTACACCTTC. J is TRBJ1-2 and V is TRBV2, with a weak D call TRBD1 (6 bases). This CDR3 spans 13 amino acids. The germline V gene encodes CDR1 SNHLY and CDR2 FYNNEI. V dropped 7 bases and J dropped 7 bases, with 16 bases sitting between them.